The rows below give T cell receptor beta chains drawn from one sample of a study of Ad26.COV2.S vaccination and SARS-CoV-2 variants. Only in-frame clones appear in the TCRdb table, and some are missing; sequencing was by immunoSEQ multiplex PCR. The table includes under 400,000 clones, about nine tenths detected once. Sequencing was performed on peripheral blood, taken in a trial of Ad26.COV2.S vaccine versus placebo. Receptors were obtained from a person aged 18-60 years who received the Ad26.COV2.S COVID-19 vaccine or a placebo. CDR3s include the opening cysteine and the closing phenylalanine or tryptophan. Each record gives: clone size, J gene, V gene, D gene, CDR3 protein, CDR3 DNA. The D gene is left open where the match is weak. Size values are once, few and many counts, or a class for expanded clones, and some rows have none.

clone_size: -; j_call: TRBJ1-1; v_call: TRBV10-3; d_call: -; cdr3_aa: CAISESSYEAFF; cdr3_nt: TGTGCCATCAGTGAGTCCAGCTATGAAGCTTTCTTT
clone_size: -; j_call: TRBJ1-2; v_call: TRBV7-3; d_call: -; cdr3_aa: CASSITQNYGYTF; cdr3_nt: TGTGCCAGCAGCATTACACAGAACTATGGCTACACCTTC
clone_size: -; j_call: TRBJ1-5; v_call: TRBV12-3/TRBV12-4; d_call: TRBD1; cdr3_aa: CASRPGGGQPQHF; cdr3_nt: TGTGCCAGCAGGCCAGGGGGGGGGCAGCCCCAGCATTTT
clone_size: -; j_call: TRBJ2-3; v_call: TRBV6-6; d_call: TRBD2; cdr3_aa: CASSTLGGGGEDTQYF; cdr3_nt: TGTGCCAGCAGTACCCTTGGCGGGGGGGGTGAAGATACGCAGTATTTT
clone_size: -; j_call: TRBJ2-3; v_call: TRBV5-1; d_call: TRBD1; cdr3_aa: CASSLGQGVPDTQYF; cdr3_nt: TGCGCCAGCAGCTTGGGGCAGGGGGTCCCAGATACGCAGTATTTT
clone_size: -; j_call: TRBJ2-5; v_call: TRBV3-1/TRBV3-2; d_call: TRBD1; cdr3_aa: CASSQETGTGGLETQYF; cdr3_nt: TGTGCCAGCAGCCAAGAGACCGGGACAGGGGGCCTTGAGACCCAGTACTTC
clone_size: -; j_call: TRBJ1-4; v_call: TRBV11-3; d_call: -; cdr3_aa: CASSLRIGEKLFF; cdr3_nt: TGTGCCAGCAGCCTACGGATTGGTGAAAAACTGTTTTTT
clone_size: -; j_call: TRBJ1-1; v_call: TRBV6-6; d_call: TRBD1; cdr3_aa: CASSYYRGGGFTEAFF; cdr3_nt: TGTGCCAGCAGTTACTACAGGGGTGGTGGTTTCACTGAAGCTTTCTTT
clone_size: -; j_call: TRBJ2-7; v_call: TRBV6-5; d_call: TRBD1; cdr3_aa: CASSWGPDRVPYEQYF; cdr3_nt: TGTGCCAGCAGTTGGGGACCCGACAGGGTCCCCTACGAGCAGTACTTC
clone_size: -; j_call: TRBJ2-2; v_call: TRBV28; d_call: -; cdr3_aa: CASSLPLTGELFF; cdr3_nt: TGTGCCAGCAGTTTACCGTTGACCGGGGAGCTGTTTTTT
clone_size: -; j_call: TRBJ1-1; v_call: TRBV7-3; d_call: -; cdr3_aa: CASSQDSRTEAFF; cdr3_nt: TGTGCCAGCAGCCAGGACAGTAGGACTGAAGCTTTCTTT
clone_size: -; j_call: TRBJ2-3; v_call: TRBV5-1; d_call: -; cdr3_aa: CASSSRELAVDTQYF; cdr3_nt: TGCGCCAGCAGCAGTCGGGAACTAGCTGTGGATACGCAGTATTTT
clone_size: -; j_call: TRBJ1-2; v_call: TRBV6-6; d_call: TRBD1; cdr3_aa: CASSYYSPGQGGYTF; cdr3_nt: TGTGCCAGCAGTTACTATTCACCGGGACAGGGAGGCTACACCTTC
clone_size: -; j_call: TRBJ2-2; v_call: TRBV9; d_call: TRBD2; cdr3_aa: CASSTPSDSGGLTTGELFF; cdr3_nt: TGTGCCAGCAGCACCCCCTCGGATAGCGGGGGACTAACCACCGGGGAGCTGTTTTTT
clone_size: -; j_call: TRBJ1-2; v_call: TRBV3-1/TRBV3-2; d_call: TRBD1; cdr3_aa: CASSRQGARGYTF; cdr3_nt: TGTGCCAGCTCCCGACAGGGGGCACGGGGCTACACCTTC
clone_size: -; j_call: TRBJ2-3; v_call: TRBV19; d_call: TRBD2; cdr3_aa: CASSQTSLTSTDTQYF; cdr3_nt: TGTGCCAGTAGCCAGACTAGCCTCACTAGCACAGATACGCAGTATTTT
clone_size: -; j_call: TRBJ2-7; v_call: TRBV4-1; d_call: -; cdr3_aa: CASSQGREGVNEQYF; cdr3_nt: TGCGCCAGCAGCCAAGGGAGGGAGGGGGTCAACGAGCAGTACTTC
clone_size: -; j_call: TRBJ1-3; v_call: TRBV4-2; d_call: -; cdr3_aa: CASSQDSGSGNTIYF; cdr3_nt: TGTGCCAGCAGCCAGGACTCCGGGTCTGGAAACACCATATATTTT
clone_size: once; j_call: TRBJ1-1; v_call: TRBV29-1; d_call: TRBD1; cdr3_aa: CSVQGGRAEAFF; cdr3_nt: TGCAGCGTCCAGGGGGGGCGGGCTGAAGCTTTCTTT
clone_size: -; j_call: TRBJ2-7; v_call: TRBV7-9; d_call: TRBD1; cdr3_aa: CASSPAPGQGTVYEQYF; cdr3_nt: TGTGCCAGCAGCCCAGCTCCGGGACAGGGGACGGTCTACGAGCAGTACTTC
clone_size: once; j_call: TRBJ1-1; v_call: TRBV10-3; d_call: -; cdr3_aa: CAISRGTEAFF; cdr3_nt: TGTGCCATCTCGAGGGGCACTGAAGCTTTCTTT
clone_size: -; j_call: TRBJ2-7; v_call: TRBV5-4; d_call: TRBD1; cdr3_aa: CASSQKSGTEPYEQYF; cdr3_nt: TGTGCCAGCAGCCAAAAGTCCGGGACAGAACCCTACGAGCAGTACTTC
clone_size: -; j_call: TRBJ2-5; v_call: TRBV5-6; d_call: TRBD2; cdr3_aa: CASSPYILAGSETQYF; cdr3_nt: TGTGCCAGCAGCCCGTACATACTAGCGGGGTCGGAGACCCAGTACTTC
clone_size: -; j_call: TRBJ2-5; v_call: TRBV11-3; d_call: TRBD1; cdr3_aa: CASSPPGTAEETQYF; cdr3_nt: TGTGCCAGCAGCCCCCCCGGGACAGCAGAAGAGACCCAGTACTTC
clone_size: -; j_call: TRBJ2-3; v_call: TRBV5-5; d_call: -; cdr3_aa: CASSLFGGRTDTQYF; cdr3_nt: TGTGCCAGCAGCTTGTTCGGGGGGCGCACAGATACGCAGTATTTT
clone_size: -; j_call: TRBJ2-3; v_call: TRBV14; d_call: TRBD2; cdr3_aa: CASSLWAAGGLMTDTQYF; cdr3_nt: TGTGCCAGCAGCCTCTGGGCAGCGGGGGGGCTAATGACAGATACGCAGTATTTT
clone_size: few; j_call: TRBJ1-5; v_call: TRBV2; d_call: TRBD1; cdr3_aa: CASRDRGHQPQHF; cdr3_nt: TGTGCCAGCAGGGACAGGGGTCATCAGCCCCAGCATTTT
clone_size: -; j_call: TRBJ1-1; v_call: TRBV7-2; d_call: TRBD1; cdr3_aa: CASSLAQGALGTEAFF; cdr3_nt: TGTGCCAGCAGCTTGGCACAGGGGGCCCTCGGCACTGAAGCTTTCTTT
clone_size: -; j_call: TRBJ1-1; v_call: TRBV6-2/TRBV6-3; d_call: TRBD1; cdr3_aa: CASSPGGQVNTEAFF; cdr3_nt: TGTGCCAGCAGCCCCGGGGGACAGGTCAACACTGAAGCTTTCTTT
clone_size: -; j_call: TRBJ1-2; v_call: TRBV4-1; d_call: TRBD1; cdr3_aa: CASSHRTGQGYTF; cdr3_nt: TGCGCCAGCAGCCATCGGACAGGTCAAGGCTACACCTTC